Listed below are T cell receptor beta chains from one sample, sequenced in a study of CD8 T cells in Susac syndrome. TCRdb fed the immunoSEQ multiplex PCR reads into MiXCR, producing one record per CDR3 protein. This sample has roughly 120,000 distinct CDR3 sequences, with 90% to 95% found just once. Sequencing was carried out using CD4+ T cells from PBMCs. These receptor sequences come from a human donor in good health. The CDR3 runs from the conserved cysteine through the conserved F or W. A D gene is named only where the DNA matches it firmly.

d_call: NA; j_call: TRBJ1-2; v_call: TRBV20-1; cdr3_aa: CSATSVQRVYGYTF; cdr3_nt: TGCAGTGCTACCTCGGTACAGAGAGTCTATGGCTACACCTTC
d_call: NA; j_call: TRBJ2-2; v_call: TRBV6-5; cdr3_aa: CASSLRGPQELFF; cdr3_nt: TGTGCCAGCAGTCTCCGAGGGCCGCAAGAGCTGTTTTTT
d_call: NA; j_call: TRBJ2-2; v_call: TRBV3-1; cdr3_aa: CASSQENSNTGELFF; cdr3_nt: TGTGCCAGCAGCCAAGAGAATAGTAACACCGGGGAGCTGTTTTTT
d_call: TRBD1; j_call: TRBJ1-1; v_call: TRBV29-1; cdr3_aa: CSVPPGTGTEAFF; cdr3_nt: TGCAGCGTTCCTCCCGGGACAGGGACTGAAGCTTTCTTT
d_call: NA; j_call: TRBJ1-2; v_call: TRBV27; cdr3_aa: CASSLRGTTGYTF; cdr3_nt: TGTGCCAGCAGTTTACGAGGGACCACGGGCTACACCTTC
d_call: TRBD1; j_call: TRBJ1-1; v_call: TRBV29-1; cdr3_aa: CSVKGQVNTEAFF; cdr3_nt: TGCAGCGTTAAGGGACAGGTGAACACTGAAGCTTTCTTT
d_call: NA; j_call: TRBJ1-3; v_call: TRBV7-9; cdr3_aa: CASSLGKGRDGNTIYF; cdr3_nt: TGTGCCAGCAGCTTAGGGAAGGGGCGCGATGGAAACACCATATATTTT
d_call: TRBD2; j_call: TRBJ2-2; v_call: TRBV19; cdr3_aa: CAAAKTSGHTGELFF; cdr3_nt: TGTGCCGCCGCCAAGACTAGCGGCCACACCGGGGAGCTGTTTTTT
d_call: NA; j_call: TRBJ2-7; v_call: TRBV7-9; cdr3_aa: CASSSPGRGGGDYEQYF; cdr3_nt: TGTGCCAGCAGCTCCCCCGGGCGCGGAGGGGGAGACTACGAGCAGTACTTC
d_call: NA; j_call: TRBJ1-1; v_call: TRBV20-1; cdr3_aa: CSAIRAMGTEAFF; cdr3_nt: TGCAGTGCTATCAGGGCTATGGGCACTGAAGCTTTCTTT
d_call: TRBD2; j_call: TRBJ2-5; v_call: TRBV10-3; cdr3_aa: CAIGASGSGETQYF; cdr3_nt: TGTGCCATCGGAGCTAGCGGGAGTGGAGAGACCCAGTACTTC
d_call: TRBD2; j_call: TRBJ2-3; v_call: TRBV30; cdr3_aa: CAWDGTSGTDTQYF; cdr3_nt: TGTGCCTGGGATGGGACTAGCGGGACAGATACGCAGTATTTT
d_call: NA; j_call: TRBJ1-1; v_call: TRBV5-1; cdr3_aa: CASSRGEINRMNTEAFF; cdr3_nt: TGCGCCAGCAGCCGAGGTGAAATAAACAGGATGAACACTGAAGCTTTCTTT
d_call: TRBD1; j_call: TRBJ2-7; v_call: TRBV6-6; cdr3_aa: CASSYFTGGKAEQYF; cdr3_nt: TGTGCCAGCAGTTACTTTACAGGGGGCAAGGCCGAGCAGTACTTC